This entry features one T cell receptor (beta chain) sequence. Its antigen remains unidentified. This sample was taken from a study of cytomegalovirus exposure and HLA in healthy donors. Study as a whole: Of all 400 or so donors who were genotyped, around 82% belonged to the Caucasian-associated ancestry cluster. General study findings and limits: Reports described diagnosis of cytomegalovirus status by the classifier as highly specific and sensitive.

The CDR3 runs 16 residues. V shed 1 base and J 3 bases; nucleotides not matched to a gene: 3. From germline, CDR1 is MGHDK and CDR2 SYGVNS. All donors participated as healthy donors of bone marrow. The PCR had 60 Vbeta and 13 Jbeta primers. In the original processing: It was a later analysis that counted around 85 million unique TCR beta chains, of which 8.5 million to 12 million were shared. Here immunoSEQ multiplex PCR was the method, and the copy in TCRdb shows in-frame clones only, minus some. That table furnishes V, J and clone size, whereas the DNA furnished D and trimming. The table shows 130,000 to 150,000 clones, with around 77% occurring only once.

This TCR was recovered from a man aged 25-45 years in good health and CMV-seronegative. Sequenced: PBMCs. The chain joins TRBV25-1 to TRBJ2-6, with 7 nucleotides matching TRBD1. The CDR3 DNA is TGTGCCAGCAGTGAATTACAGGGGAATGGGGCCAACGTCCTGACTTTC. It translates to CASSELQGNGANVLTF.